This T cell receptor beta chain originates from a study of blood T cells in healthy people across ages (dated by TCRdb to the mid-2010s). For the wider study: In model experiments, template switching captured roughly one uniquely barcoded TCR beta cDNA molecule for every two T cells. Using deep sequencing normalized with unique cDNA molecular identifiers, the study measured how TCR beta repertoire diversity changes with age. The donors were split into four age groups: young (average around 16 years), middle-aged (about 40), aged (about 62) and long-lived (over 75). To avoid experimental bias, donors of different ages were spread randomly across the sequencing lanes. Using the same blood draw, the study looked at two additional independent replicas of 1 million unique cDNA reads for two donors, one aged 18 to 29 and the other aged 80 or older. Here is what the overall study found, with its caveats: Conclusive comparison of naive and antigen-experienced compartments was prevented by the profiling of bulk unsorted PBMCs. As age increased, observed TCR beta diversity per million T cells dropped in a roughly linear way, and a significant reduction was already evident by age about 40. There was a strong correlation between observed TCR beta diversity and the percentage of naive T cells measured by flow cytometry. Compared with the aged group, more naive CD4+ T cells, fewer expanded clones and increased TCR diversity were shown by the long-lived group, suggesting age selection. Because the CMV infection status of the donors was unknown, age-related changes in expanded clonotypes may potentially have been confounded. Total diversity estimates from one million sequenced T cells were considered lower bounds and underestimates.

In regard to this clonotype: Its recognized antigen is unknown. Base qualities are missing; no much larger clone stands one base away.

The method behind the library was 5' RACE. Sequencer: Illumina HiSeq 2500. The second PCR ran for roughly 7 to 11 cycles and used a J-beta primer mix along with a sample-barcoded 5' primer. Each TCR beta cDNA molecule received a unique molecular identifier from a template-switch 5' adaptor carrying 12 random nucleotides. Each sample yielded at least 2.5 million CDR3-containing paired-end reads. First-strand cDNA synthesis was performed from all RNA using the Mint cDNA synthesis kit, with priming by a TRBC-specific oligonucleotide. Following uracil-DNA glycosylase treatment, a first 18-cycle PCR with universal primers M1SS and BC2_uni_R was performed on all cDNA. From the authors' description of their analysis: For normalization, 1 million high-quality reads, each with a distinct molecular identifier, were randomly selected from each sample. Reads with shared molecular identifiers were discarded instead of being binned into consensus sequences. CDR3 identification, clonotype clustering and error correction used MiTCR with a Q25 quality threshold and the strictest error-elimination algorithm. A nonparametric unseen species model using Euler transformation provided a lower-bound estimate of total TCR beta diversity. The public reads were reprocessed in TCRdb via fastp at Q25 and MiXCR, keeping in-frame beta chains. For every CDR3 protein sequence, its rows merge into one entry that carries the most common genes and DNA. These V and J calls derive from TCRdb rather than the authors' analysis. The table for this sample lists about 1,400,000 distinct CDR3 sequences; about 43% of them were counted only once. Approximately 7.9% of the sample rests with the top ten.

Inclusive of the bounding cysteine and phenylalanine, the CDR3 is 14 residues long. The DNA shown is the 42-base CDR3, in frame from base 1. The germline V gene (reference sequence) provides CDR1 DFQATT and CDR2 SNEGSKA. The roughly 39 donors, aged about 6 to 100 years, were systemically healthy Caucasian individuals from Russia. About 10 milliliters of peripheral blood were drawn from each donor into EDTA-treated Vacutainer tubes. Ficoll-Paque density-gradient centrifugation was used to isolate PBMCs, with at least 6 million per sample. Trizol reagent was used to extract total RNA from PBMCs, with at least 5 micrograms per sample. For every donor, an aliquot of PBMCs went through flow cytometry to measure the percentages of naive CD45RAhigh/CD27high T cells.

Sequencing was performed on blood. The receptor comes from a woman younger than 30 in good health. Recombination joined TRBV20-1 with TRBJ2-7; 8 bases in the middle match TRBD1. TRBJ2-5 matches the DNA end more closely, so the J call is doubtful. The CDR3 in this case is CSASYRTGYETQYF. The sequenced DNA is TGCAGTGCTAGTTACAGGACAGGGTACGAGACCCAGTACTTC.